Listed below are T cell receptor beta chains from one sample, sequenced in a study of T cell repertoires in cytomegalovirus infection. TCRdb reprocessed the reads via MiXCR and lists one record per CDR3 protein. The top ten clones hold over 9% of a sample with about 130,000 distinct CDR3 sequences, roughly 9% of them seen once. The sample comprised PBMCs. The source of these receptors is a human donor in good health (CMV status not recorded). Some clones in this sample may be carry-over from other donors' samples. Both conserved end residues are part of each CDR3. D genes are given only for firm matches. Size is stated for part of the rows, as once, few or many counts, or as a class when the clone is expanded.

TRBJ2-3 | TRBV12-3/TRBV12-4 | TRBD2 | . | TGTGCCAGCAGAATACTAGCGGGAGCAGATACGCAGTATTTT | CASRILAGADTQYF
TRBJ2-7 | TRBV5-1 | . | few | TGCGCCAGCAGCTCGGGACTGATATACGAGCAGTACTTC | CASSSGLIYEQYF
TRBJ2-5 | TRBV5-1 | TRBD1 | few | TGCGCCAGCAGCTTGGCCGGGGACAGTTCTGAGACCCAGTACTTC | CASSLAGDSSETQYF
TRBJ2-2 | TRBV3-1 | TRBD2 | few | TGTGCCAGCAGCCAAGGAACTAGCGGAGGTCCCGGGGAGCTGTTTTTT | CASSQGTSGGPGELFF
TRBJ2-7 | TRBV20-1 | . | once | TGCAGTGCTCTAGCAACTACCCCGGGACCAGGCACCTACGAGCAGTACTTC | CSALATTPGPGTYEQYF
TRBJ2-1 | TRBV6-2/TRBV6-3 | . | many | TGTGCCAGCAGCGACCCCGGACTCCATTCCAACAATGAGCAGTTCTTC | CASSDPGLHSNNEQFF
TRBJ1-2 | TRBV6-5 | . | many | TGTGCCAGCAGTTACTCGTATCAAAGGGTTATCTATGGCTACACCTTC | CASSYSYQRVIYGYTF
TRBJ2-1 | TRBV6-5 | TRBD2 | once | TGTGCCAGCAGACCATGGGGGGGGGTAGCGGGGGGCTATGAGCAGTTCTTC | CASRPWGGVAGGYEQFF
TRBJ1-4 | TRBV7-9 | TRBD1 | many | TGTGCCAGCAGCTTACTACAGGGGGACAATGAAAAACTGTTTTTT | CASSLLQGDNEKLFF
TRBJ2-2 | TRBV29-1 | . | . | TGCAGCGGGACGTACGGGCCCGGGGAGCTGTTTTTT | CSGTYGPGELFF
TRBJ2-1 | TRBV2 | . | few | TGTGCCAGCAACCGACAGTTATCCTACAATGAGCAGTTCTTC | CASNRQLSYNEQFF
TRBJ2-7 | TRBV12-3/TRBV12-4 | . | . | TGTGCCAGCAGTTTAAGGGCAGGGCCTTACGAGCAGTACTTC | CASSLRAGPYEQYF
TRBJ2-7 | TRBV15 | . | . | TGTACCACCAGTAGAGATAAGGAGGCACTCCAATACTCCTACGAGCAGTACTTC | CTTSRDKEALQYSYEQYF
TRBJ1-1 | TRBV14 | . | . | TGTGCCAGCAGCCAAGGGGCACGGGGCCCTGAAGCTTTCTTT | CASSQGARGPEAFF
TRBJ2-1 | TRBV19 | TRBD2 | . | TGTGCCAGTAGTATCCCGACTAGCGGGGTCCTCAGGGTCCATGAGCAGTTCTTC | CASSIPTSGVLRVHEQFF
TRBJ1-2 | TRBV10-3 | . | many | TGTGCCAGCACCCCGGGGGGAGGGGACTATGGCTACACCTTC | CASTPGGGDYGYTF
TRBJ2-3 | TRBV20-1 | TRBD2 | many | TGCAGTGCCGTCCGGGCGGGGGACTACACAGATACGCAGTATTTT | CSAVRAGDYTDTQYF
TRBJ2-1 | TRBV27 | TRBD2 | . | TGTGCCAGCAGTGGACTAGGGAGTTTGAATGAGCAGTTCTTC | CASSGLGSLNEQFF
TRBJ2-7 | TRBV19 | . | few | TGTGCCAGTATATCGGACGGCTACGAGCAGTACTTC | CASISDGYEQYF
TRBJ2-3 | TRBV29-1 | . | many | TGCAGCGTTGAGCACCAGGATGAGGCGGATACGCAGTATTTT | CSVEHQDEADTQYF
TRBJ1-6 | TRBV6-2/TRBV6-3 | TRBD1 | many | TGTGCCAGCAGTTACGCCGTGACAGGGACCTATAATTCACCCCTCCACTTT | CASSYAVTGTYNSPLHF
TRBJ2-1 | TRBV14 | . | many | TGTGCCAGCAGCCCAGACGAGGGGCTCGCCTACAATGAGCAGTTCTTC | CASSPDEGLAYNEQFF
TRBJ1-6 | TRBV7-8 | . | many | TGTGCCAGCAGCTTCGTCAGGACAGCTAATTCACCCCTCCACTTT | CASSFVRTANSPLHF
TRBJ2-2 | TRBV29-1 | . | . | TGCAGCGTTGGCCGGGGGCAGGACGGGGAGCTGTTTTTT | CSVGRGQDGELFF
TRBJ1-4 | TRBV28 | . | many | TGTGCCAGCAGTTCAGGACAAAGGAGGGATGAAAAACTGTTTTTT | CASSSGQRRDEKLFF
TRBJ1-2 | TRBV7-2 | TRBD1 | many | TGTGCCAGCACCTCGGGGACAGGTCATTATGGCTACACCTTC | CASTSGTGHYGYTF
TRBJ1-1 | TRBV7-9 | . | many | TGTGCCAGCAGCTTAGGAGGCGGGAACACTGAAGCTTTCTTT | CASSLGGGNTEAFF
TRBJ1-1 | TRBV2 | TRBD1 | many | TGTGCCAGCAGACAGGGGCCTGAAGCTTTCTTT | CASRQGPEAFF
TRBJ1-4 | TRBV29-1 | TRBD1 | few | TGCAGCGTTACAGGACAGGATTCAACTAATGAAAAACTGTTTTTT | CSVTGQDSTNEKLFF
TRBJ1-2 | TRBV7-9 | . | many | TGTGCCAGCAGCCACAGGACGGACTATGGCTACACCTTC | CASSHRTDYGYTF
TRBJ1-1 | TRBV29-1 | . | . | TGCAGCGTTGAAGACAGGGAGAACACTGAAGCTTTCTTT | CSVEDRENTEAFF